A single sample is the source of the 27 T cell receptor beta chains below, sequenced in a study of control samples from healthy donors and cancer patients. Method: immunoSEQ multiplex PCR; TCRdb's copy keeps in-frame clones and lacks some. The data contain fewer than 110,000 clones, around nine tenths of them seen just once; the ten biggest clones take up roughly 7.7%. Sequencing was done on a sample of blood. Receptor source: a man under 40 in good health.

This chain uses TRBV7-2 with TRBJ1-2, with TRBD1 identical over 7 bases. The trim removed 5 bases at V and 0 bases at J, leaving 6 bases unmatched. This CDR3 comprises 15 residues. Looked up from germline, CDR1 is SGHTA and CDR2 is FQGNSA. CDR3 coding DNA: TGTGCCAGCAGCGTGACCGGGACAGCTAACTATGGCTACACCTTC. Translation gives CASSVTGTANYGYTF.

The chain links TRBV19 to TRBJ1-2; no reliable D call. CDR1 and CDR2 (germline): LNHDA, SQIVND (reference sequence). V lost 5 bases and J lost 5, with 15 bases in between. This CDR3 is 14 amino acids long. This chain's CDR3 is CASSPRSGGYGYTF. The CDR3 region has the DNA TGTGCCAGTAGTCCTAGATCGGGCGGATATGGCTACACCTTC.

The rearrangement uses TRBV24-1 and TRBJ1-2, with 9 bases that match TRBD1. The CDR3 is 15 amino acids. V lost 3 bases to trimming and J lost 3 bases; unmatched junction nucleotides: 4. Per the germline V gene, CDR1 is KGHDR and CDR2 is SFDVKD. This chain's CDR3 is CATSDRTGDYYGYTF. In nucleotides, the CDR3 is TGTGCCACCAGTGATAGGACAGGGGATTACTATGGCTACACCTTC.

The V call is TRBV3-1 (or the pseudogene TRBV3-2), the J call TRBJ2-2, with 9 bases that match TRBD2. The CDR3 sequence is 19 residues long. J lost 2 bases, V lost 7 bases, and 17 bases had no gene match. Germline CDR1 and CDR2: LGHDT and YNNKEL (reference sequence). The CDR3 bases are TGTGCCAGCACCCTCAAAATCCCGACTAGCGGACTTAACACCGGGGAGCTGTTTTTT. As protein: CASTLKIPTSGLNTGELFF.

V is TRBV9 and J is TRBJ1-2; 10 nucleotides align to TRBD1. This CDR3 is 15 amino acids long. CDR1 is SGDLS, CDR2 YYNGEE, per germline. Unmatched junction bases numbered 5, after V lost 0 bases and J lost 6 bases. CDR3 protein: CASSVAGQGLDGYTF. DNA of the CDR3: TGTGCCAGCAGCGTAGCGGGACAGGGGCTGGATGGCTACACCTTC.

The rearrangement uses TRBV5-4 and TRBJ2-7, with a possible D match to TRBD2 (5 bases). Trimming took off 7 bases at V and 4 bases at J, with 18 bases between the two ends. Germline V gene sequence: CDR1 SGHNT, CDR2 YYREEE (reference sequence). This CDR3 is 14 amino acids long. The CDR3 loop reads CASSLGGAGYEQYF. Here the CDR3 DNA reads TGTGCCAGCTCCCTAGGAGGCGCTGGGTACGAGCAGTACTTC.

The rearrangement joins TRBV5-6 to TRBJ2-3; D is unclear. V lost 3 bases and J 9 bases, leaving 17 bases between the germline ends. CDR3 length: 14 amino acids. Germline V CDR1 and CDR2: SGHDT, YYEEEE. CDR3 in DNA: TGTGCCAGCAGCTCTGGACCCACTACCCAGACGCAGTATTTT. It encodes CASSSGPTTQTQYF.

The genes are TRBV5-4 and TRBJ2-3; 7 nucleotides agree with TRBD2. Germline trimming cut 2 bases from V and 3 bases from J; bases unmatched to any gene: 3. CDR3 size: 14 residues. CDR1 SGHNT and CDR2 YYREEE come from the germline V gene (reference sequence). The CDR3 loop reads CASSFSLATDTQYF. For the CDR3, the DNA is TGTGCCAGCAGCTTCTCACTAGCGACAGATACGCAGTATTTT.

The chain carries TRBV6-5 and TRBJ1-5, with 7 bases that match TRBD1. The CDR3 length is 13 residues. Trimming removed 3 bases from V and 7 bases from J; junction bases left unmatched: 3. Germline V lookup: CDR1 MNHEY, CDR2 SVGAGI. DNA of the CDR3: TGTGCCAGCAGTTATATACAGGGGCAGCCCCAGCATTTT. This encodes CASSYIQGQPQHF.

The chain is built from TRBV19 and TRBJ2-5; 10 bases match TRBD2. This CDR3 region has 14 residues. With 8 bases clipped from V and 5 bases from J, the junction kept 8 bases outside the gene matches. Germline V CDR1 and CDR2: LNHDA, SQIVND (reference sequence). The CDR3 reads CASSKRGGRETQYF. The DNA for the CDR3 is TGTGCCAGTTCGAAGCGGGGGGGCCGGGAGACCCAGTACTTC.

V is TRBV2 and J is TRBJ2-7, with 12 nucleotides matching TRBD2. The ends lost 2 bases at V and 6 bases at J; junction bases unmatched: 5. The length of the CDR3 is 15 residues. Germline CDR1 and CDR2: SNHLY and FYNNEI. CDR3 sequence (DNA): TGTGCCAGCAGTGAAAGACTAGCGGGAGTAAGCGAGCAGTACTTC. Protein sequence: CASSERLAGVSEQYF. Filled out from reference TRBV2 and TRBJ2-7, the complete variable domain reads EPEVTQTPSHQVTQMGQEVILRCVPISNHLYFYWYRQILGQKVEFLVSFYNNEISEKSEIFDDQFSVERPDGSNFTLKIRSTKLEDSAMYFCASSERLAGVSEQYFGPGTRLTVT.

V usage is TRBV2 and J usage is TRBJ2-1; 8 bases are shared with TRBD2. V shed 11 bases and J 8 bases; nucleotides not matched to a gene: 14. This CDR3 spans 14 amino acids. CDR1 SNHLY and CDR2 FYNNEI come from the germline V gene. The CDR3 nucleotides are TGTGCCGGCCGACTAAGCGGGGGTAGCGATGAGCAGTTCTTC. Its protein product is CAGRLSGGSDEQFF.

V and J are TRBV7-6 and TRBJ1-1; D remains unclear. CDR1 and CDR2 (germline): SGHVS, FNYEAQ. The ends were cut back, 5 bases at V and 2 bases at J, with 12 bases in the middle. CDR3 length equals 14 residues. The CDR3 region has the DNA TGTGCCAGCAGCCCCTCTGGTGTAAACACTGAAGCTTTCTTT. It specifies CASSPSGVNTEAFF.

The chain links TRBV3-1 (or the pseudogene TRBV3-2) to TRBJ2-7; unclear D gene. CDR1 and CDR2 from the germline V gene are LGHDT and YNNKEL (reference sequence). V was shortened by 3 bases and J by 0 bases, with 18 bases between the two germline ends. The CDR3 totals 17 residues. For the CDR3, the DNA is TGTGCCAGCAGCCAGCAGAACAGCTTCCGGAGCTCCTACGAGCAGTACTTC. This codes for CASSQQNSFRSSYEQYF.

The chain employs TRBV19 and TRBJ1-6; TRBD1 matches at 9 bases. In germline, CDR1 is LNHDA, CDR2 SQIVND (reference sequence). CDR3 length: 16 amino acids. The ends lost 5 bases at V and 8 bases at J; junction bases unmatched: 10. The CDR3 DNA follows: TGTGCCAGTAGTGGCGGGACAGGGCGTTCACATTCACCCCTCCACTTT. This gives the protein CASSGGTGRSHSPLHF.

In its sample, this clone was seen once. The chain carries TRBV7-2 and TRBJ2-4; the D gene is possibly TRBD2 (5 bases). This CDR3 is 15 amino acids long. Germline CDR1 is SGHTA and CDR2 is FQGNSA. The V and J ends lost 0 bases and 2 bases respectively, with 8 bases between them. In nucleotides, the CDR3 is TGTGCCAGCAGCTTAGCCGGACTGTCCAAAAACATTCAGTACTTC. It is translated as CASSLAGLSKNIQYF.

The gene calls are TRBV19 and TRBJ1-5, with 7 bases identical to TRBD1. The length of the CDR3 is 14 residues. V trimming: 2 bases; J trimming: 2 bases; junction bases outside the gene matches: 0. CDR1 is LNHDA and CDR2 is SQIVND in the germline V gene (reference sequence). In DNA form, the CDR3 reads TGTGCCAGTAGTATAACAGGGGGCAATCAGCCCCAGCATTTT. This encodes CASSITGGNQPQHF.

Points on this clone: Other DNA sequences of this sample code for an identical CDR3. V and J are TRBV20-1 and TRBJ2-3; no definite D call. Germline V CDR1 and CDR2: DFQATT, SNEGSKA (reference sequence). V was pared by 3 bases and J by 1 base, with 2 bases between. The CDR3 has 11 amino acids. CDR3 DNA: TGCAGTGCTAGCGGCACAGATACGCAGTATTTT. This sequence encodes CSASGTDTQYF.

The table lists this clone with a count of one. This sequence joins TRBV29-1 and TRBJ2-7; TRBD2 aligns across 7 bases. The CDR3 covers 13 residues. Per the germline V gene, CDR1 is SQVTM and CDR2 is ANQGSEA. V gave up 6 bases and J gave up 4 bases; unmatched junction bases: 9. This CDR3 is CSVLGLVVYEQYF. CDR3 nucleotide sequence: TGCAGCGTCCTCGGACTAGTCGTTTACGAGCAGTACTTC.

The rearrangement links TRBV30 to TRBJ2-3; D may be TRBD1 or TRBD2 (5 bases each). Trimming removed 3 bases from V and 6 bases from J, with 19 bases in between. Per germline, CDR1 GTSNPN and CDR2 SVGIG (reference sequence). This CDR3 region has 15 residues. CDR3 sequence reads: CAWRRDPSPSDTQYF. In DNA form, the CDR3 reads TGTGCCTGGAGACGGGACCCGTCCCCAAGCGATACGCAGTATTTT.

The chain carries TRBV19 and TRBJ2-6, with D perhaps matching TRBD1 (5 bases). V shed 4 bases and J shed 0 bases, with 13 bases lying between them. This CDR3 region has 17 residues. Germline values: CDR1 LNHDA, CDR2 SQIVND (reference sequence). CDR3 sequence (DNA): TGTGCCAGTAGTAGGGGCGCCGGAAACTCTGGGGCCAACGTCCTGACTTTC. As protein: CASSRGAGNSGANVLTF. The entire variable domain, with the rest obtained from reference TRBV19 and TRBJ2-6, is as follows: DGGITQSPKYLFRKEGQNVTLSCEQNLNHDAMYWYRQDPGQGLRLIYYSQIVNDFQKGDIAEGYSVSREKKESFPLTVTSAQKNPTAFYLCASSRGAGNSGANVLTFGAGSRLTVL.

This chain uses TRBV6-5 with TRBJ2-3; 12 bases agree with TRBD2. Germline CDR1 and CDR2: MNHEY and SVGAGI. Trimming took 3 bases from V and 2 from J; bases not matched to a gene: 3. CDR3 length: 16 residues. The CDR3 spells CASSYLAGGITDTQYF. CDR3 coding DNA: TGTGCCAGCAGTTATCTAGCGGGGGGGATCACAGATACGCAGTATTTT.

V is TRBV5-6 and J is TRBJ2-7; D perhaps matches TRBD1 (5 bases). Between the trimmed V and J ends, which lost 0 bases and 5 bases, there was a span of 15 bases. Germline V gene lookup returns CDR1 SGHDT and CDR2 YYEEEE. The CDR3 runs to 15 residues. CDR3 sequence: CASSLAARVDDEQYF. The CDR3 DNA is TGTGCCAGCAGCTTGGCCGCCAGGGTTGACGACGAGCAGTACTTC.

This clone showed up just once. CDR3 in DNA: TGTGCCAGCACCCTAGGGGGGGGAGGGACCTACGAGCAGTACTTC. Its protein is CASTLGGGGTYEQYF. The rearrangement links TRBV6-5 to TRBJ2-7, with a tentative D call TRBD2 (7 bases). The CDR3 extends over 15 amino acids. Per the germline V gene, CDR1 is MNHEY and CDR2 is SVGAGI. V dropped 7 bases and J dropped 2 bases, with 18 bases sitting between them.

The rearrangement links TRBV29-1 to TRBJ1-2, with a weak D call TRBD1 (6 bases). The ends were cut back, 8 bases at V and 6 bases at J, with 16 bases in the middle. Germline CDR1 is SQVTM and CDR2 is ANQGSEA. This CDR3 has 12 residues. The CDR3 DNA sequence: TGCAGCTCCTCCGGGACACCGGATGGCTACACCTTC. Encoded protein: CSSSGTPDGYTF.

The chain couples TRBV28 to TRBJ2-7; unclear D gene. Germline V CDR1 and CDR2: MDHEN, SYDVKM. This CDR3 is 15 amino acids long. The germline V and J ends were trimmed by 1 base and 3 bases, with 13 bases remaining between them. The CDR3 nucleotides read TGTGCCAGCAGTTTATTGGGCAGACCGAGCTACGAGCAGTACTTC. Its protein is CASSLLGRPSYEQYF.

The chain employs TRBV29-1 and TRBJ1-1; D may be TRBD1 (5 bases). CDR1 is SQVTM and CDR2 is ANQGSEA in the germline V gene. The CDR3 consists of 15 residues. The ends were cut back, 5 bases at V and 1 base at J, with 17 bases in the middle. CDR3 in amino acids: CSVRGYGAGNTEAFF. DNA for the CDR3: TGCAGCGTTCGGGGCTATGGGGCGGGGAACACTGAAGCTTTCTTT.